This T cell receptor (beta chain) stems from a study of blood T cell repertoires in COVID-19. The V and J ends lost 5 bases and 4 bases, in that order; junction bases with no gene match: 6. CDR1 LNHDA and CDR2 SQIVND come from the germline V gene (reference sequence). The CDR3 covers 14 residues. Methods used by the authors: By means of reference gene primer amplification, nucleated cell counts were estimated. Assay: immunoSEQ multiplex PCR; the TCRdb copy retains only in-frame clones and omits some. V, J and clone size derive from that table, while D and trimming were established from the DNA sequence. The sample gives some 140,000 clones, roughly 84% of which show up once; 9.5% to 13% is in the top ten. Those enrolled in Seattle joined during active infection and were followed longitudinally afterward.

This chain links TRBV19 with TRBJ1-1; TRBD1 agrees at 8 bases. This clonotype originated in an older woman with COVID-19, enrolled during active disease. Sequenced: peripheral blood. The CDR3 spells CASSADRGRTEAFF. The CDR3 nucleotides read TGTGCCAGTAGTGCCGACAGGGGTCGCACTGAAGCTTTCTTT.